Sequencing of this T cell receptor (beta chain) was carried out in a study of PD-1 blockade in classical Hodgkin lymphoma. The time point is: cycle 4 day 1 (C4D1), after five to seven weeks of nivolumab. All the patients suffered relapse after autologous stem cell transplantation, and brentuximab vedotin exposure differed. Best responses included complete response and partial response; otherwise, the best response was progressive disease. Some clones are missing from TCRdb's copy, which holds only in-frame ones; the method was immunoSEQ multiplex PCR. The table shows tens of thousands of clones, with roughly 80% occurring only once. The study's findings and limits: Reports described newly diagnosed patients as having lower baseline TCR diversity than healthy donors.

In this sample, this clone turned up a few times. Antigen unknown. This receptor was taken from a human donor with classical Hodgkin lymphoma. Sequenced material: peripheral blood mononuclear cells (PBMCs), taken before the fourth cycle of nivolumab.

In nucleotides, the CDR3 is TGTGCTAGCGGATCTGGGAGGGTCTCTGGGGCCAACGTCCTGACTTTC. Translated: CASGSGRVSGANVLTF. This chain joins TRBV7-7 and TRBJ2-6, with 7 positions matching TRBD2. Germline V gene sequence: CDR1 SSHAT, CDR2 FNYEAQ (reference sequence). The CDR3 sequence is 16 residues long.